This T cell receptor beta chain was observed in a study of blood T cells in healthy people across ages. Notes on the study in general: Diversity figures derived from one million T cells were judged to underestimate the true value. Older age coincided with a roughly linear decline in TCR beta diversity per million T cells.

The V end lost 1 base, the J end lost 1 base, and 7 bases lay between the germline ends. CDR3 length equals 14 residues. CDR1 SGHRS and CDR2 YFSETQ come from the germline V gene. A second PCR of roughly 7 to 11 cycles used a sample-barcoded 5' primer and a J-beta primer mix. A tag from a template-switch adaptor with 12 random nucleotides marked each cDNA molecule. TCRdb re-called the 5' RACE reads with MiXCR, one entry per CDR3 protein. Counted here are approximately 820,000 distinct CDR3 sequences, under 45% occurring once; the ten biggest clones make up roughly 18%. Only a few counts were recorded for this clonotype. Its antigen is currently unknown.

Sequenced: blood. The receptor was isolated from a man in his fifties or sixties in good health. The chain carries TRBV5-1 and TRBJ2-3; D gene uncertain. DNA for the CDR3: TGCGCCAGCAGCTTGTGGCGCGGCACAGATACGCAGTATTTT. Its protein is CASSLWRGTDTQYF.